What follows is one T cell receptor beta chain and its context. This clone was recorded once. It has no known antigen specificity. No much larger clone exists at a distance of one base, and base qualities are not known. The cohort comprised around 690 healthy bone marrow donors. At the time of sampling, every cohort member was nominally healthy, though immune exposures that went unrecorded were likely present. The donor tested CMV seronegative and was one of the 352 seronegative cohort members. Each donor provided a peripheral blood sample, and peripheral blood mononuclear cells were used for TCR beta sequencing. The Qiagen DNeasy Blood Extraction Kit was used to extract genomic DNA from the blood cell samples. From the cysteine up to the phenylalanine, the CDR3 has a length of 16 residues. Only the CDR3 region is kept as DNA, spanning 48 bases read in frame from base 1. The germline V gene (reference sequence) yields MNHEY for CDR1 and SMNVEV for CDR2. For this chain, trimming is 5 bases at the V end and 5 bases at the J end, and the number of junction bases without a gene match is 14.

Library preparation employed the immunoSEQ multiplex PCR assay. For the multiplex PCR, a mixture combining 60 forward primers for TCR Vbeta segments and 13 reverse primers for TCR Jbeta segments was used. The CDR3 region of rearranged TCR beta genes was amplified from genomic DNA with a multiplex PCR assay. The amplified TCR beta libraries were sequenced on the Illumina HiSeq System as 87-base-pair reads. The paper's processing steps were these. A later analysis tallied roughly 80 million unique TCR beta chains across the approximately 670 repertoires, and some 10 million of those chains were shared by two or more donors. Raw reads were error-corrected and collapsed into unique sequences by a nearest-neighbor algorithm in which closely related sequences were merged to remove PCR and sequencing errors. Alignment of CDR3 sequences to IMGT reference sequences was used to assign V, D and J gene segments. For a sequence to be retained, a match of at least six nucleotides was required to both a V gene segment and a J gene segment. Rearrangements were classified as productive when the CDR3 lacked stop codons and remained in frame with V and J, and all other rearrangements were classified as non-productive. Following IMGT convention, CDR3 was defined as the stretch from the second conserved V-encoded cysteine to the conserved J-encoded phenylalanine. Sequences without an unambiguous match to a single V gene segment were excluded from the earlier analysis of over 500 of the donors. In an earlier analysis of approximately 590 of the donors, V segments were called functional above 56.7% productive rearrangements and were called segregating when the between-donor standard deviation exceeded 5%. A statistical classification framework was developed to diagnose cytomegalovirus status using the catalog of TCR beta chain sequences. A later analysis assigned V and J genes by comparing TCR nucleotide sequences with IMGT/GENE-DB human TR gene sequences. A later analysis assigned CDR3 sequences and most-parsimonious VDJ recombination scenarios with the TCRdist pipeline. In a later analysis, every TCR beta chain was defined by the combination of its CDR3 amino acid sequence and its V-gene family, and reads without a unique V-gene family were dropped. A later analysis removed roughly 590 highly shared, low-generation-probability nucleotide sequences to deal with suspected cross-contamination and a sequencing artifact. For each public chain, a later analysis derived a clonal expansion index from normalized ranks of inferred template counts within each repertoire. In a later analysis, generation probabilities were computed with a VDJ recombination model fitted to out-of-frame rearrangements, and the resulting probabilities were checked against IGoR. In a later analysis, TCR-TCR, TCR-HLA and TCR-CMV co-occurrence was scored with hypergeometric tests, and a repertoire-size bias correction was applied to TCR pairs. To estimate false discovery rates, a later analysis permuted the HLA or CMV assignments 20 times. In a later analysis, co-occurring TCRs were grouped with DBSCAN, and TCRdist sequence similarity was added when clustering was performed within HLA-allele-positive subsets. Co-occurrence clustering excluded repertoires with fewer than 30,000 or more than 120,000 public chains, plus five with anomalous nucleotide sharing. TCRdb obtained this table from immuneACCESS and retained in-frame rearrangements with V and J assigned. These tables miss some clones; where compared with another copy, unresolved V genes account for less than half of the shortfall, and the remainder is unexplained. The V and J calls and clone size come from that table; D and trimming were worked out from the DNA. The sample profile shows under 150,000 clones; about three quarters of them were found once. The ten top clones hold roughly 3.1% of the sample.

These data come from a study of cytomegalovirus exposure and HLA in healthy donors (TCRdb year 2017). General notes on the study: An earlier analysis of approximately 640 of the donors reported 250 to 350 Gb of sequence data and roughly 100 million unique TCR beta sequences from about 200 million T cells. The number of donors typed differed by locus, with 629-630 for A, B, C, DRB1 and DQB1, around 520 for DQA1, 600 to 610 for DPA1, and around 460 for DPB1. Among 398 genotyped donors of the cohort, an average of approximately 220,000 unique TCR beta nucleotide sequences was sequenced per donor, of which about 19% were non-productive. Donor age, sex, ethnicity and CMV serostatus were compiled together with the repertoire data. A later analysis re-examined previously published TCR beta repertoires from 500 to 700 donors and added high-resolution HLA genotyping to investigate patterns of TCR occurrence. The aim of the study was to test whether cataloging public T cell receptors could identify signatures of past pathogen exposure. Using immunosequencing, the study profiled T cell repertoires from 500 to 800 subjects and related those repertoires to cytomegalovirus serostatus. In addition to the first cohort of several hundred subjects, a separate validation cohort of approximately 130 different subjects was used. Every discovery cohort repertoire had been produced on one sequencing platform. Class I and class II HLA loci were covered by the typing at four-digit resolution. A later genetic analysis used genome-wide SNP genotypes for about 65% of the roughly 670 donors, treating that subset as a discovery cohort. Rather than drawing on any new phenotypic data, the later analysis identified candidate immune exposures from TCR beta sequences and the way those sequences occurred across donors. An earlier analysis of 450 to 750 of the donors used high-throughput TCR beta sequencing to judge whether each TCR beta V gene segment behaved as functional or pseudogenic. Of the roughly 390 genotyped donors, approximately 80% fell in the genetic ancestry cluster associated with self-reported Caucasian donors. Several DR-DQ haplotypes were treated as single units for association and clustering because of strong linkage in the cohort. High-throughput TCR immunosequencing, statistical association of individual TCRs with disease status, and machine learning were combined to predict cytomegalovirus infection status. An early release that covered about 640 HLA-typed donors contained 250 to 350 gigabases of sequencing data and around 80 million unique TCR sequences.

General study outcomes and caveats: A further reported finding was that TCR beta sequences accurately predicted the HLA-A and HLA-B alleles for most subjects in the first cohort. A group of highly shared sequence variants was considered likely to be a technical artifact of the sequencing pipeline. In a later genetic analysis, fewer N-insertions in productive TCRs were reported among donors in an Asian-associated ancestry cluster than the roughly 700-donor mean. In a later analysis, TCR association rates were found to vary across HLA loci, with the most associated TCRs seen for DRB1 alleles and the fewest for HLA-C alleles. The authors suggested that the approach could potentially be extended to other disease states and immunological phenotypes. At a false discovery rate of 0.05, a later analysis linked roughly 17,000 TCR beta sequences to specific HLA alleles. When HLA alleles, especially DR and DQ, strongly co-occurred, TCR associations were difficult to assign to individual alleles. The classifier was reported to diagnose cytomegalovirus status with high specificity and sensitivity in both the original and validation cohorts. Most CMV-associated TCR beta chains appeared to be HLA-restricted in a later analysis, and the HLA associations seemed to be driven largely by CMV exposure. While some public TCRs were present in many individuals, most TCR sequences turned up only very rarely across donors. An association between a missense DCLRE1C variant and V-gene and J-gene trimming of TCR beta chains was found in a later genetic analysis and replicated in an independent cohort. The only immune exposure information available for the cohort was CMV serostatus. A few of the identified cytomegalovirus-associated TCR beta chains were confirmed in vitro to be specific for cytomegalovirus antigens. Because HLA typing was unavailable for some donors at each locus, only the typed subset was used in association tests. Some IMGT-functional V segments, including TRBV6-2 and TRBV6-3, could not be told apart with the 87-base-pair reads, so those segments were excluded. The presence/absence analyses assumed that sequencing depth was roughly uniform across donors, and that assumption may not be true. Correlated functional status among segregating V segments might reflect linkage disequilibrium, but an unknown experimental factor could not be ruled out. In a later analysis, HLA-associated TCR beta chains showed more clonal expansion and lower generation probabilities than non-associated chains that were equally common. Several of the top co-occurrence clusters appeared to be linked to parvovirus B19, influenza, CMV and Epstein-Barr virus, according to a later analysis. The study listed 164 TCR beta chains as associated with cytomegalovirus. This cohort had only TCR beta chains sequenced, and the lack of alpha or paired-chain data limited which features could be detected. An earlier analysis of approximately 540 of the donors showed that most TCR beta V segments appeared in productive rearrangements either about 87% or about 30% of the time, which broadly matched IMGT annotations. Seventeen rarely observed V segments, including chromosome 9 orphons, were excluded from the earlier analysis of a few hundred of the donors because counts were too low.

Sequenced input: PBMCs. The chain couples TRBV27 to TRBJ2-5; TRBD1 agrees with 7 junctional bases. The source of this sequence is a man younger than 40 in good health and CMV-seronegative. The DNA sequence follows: TGTGCCAGCAGTGAAATCCGGGACAGTCGTAGGGAGACCCAGTACTTC. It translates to CASSEIRDSRRETQYF.